Each of the 32 T cell receptor beta chains below was sequenced from the same sample in a study of blood T cell repertoires in COVID-19. Using immunoSEQ multiplex PCR, the repertoire was profiled, and TCRdb retains in-frame clones only, with some absent. This sample has some 260,000 clones, with roughly 88% found just once. The specimen was peripheral blood. The source is a woman between 40 and 50 years old who had recovered from COVID-19.

CDR3 loop: CASSSESASQPQHF. Written as DNA, the CDR3 is TGTGCCAGCAGTTCGGAGAGTGCGTCTCAGCCCCAGCATTTT. The chain employs TRBV28 and TRBJ1-5, with D hard to call. Germline CDR1 is MDHEN and CDR2 is SYDVKM. The V end lost 4 bases, the J end lost 6 bases, and 13 bases lay between the germline ends. The CDR3 covers 14 residues. Using reference TRBV28 and TRBJ1-5 for the parts outside the CDR3, the full variable domain is DVKVTQSSRYLVKRTGEKVFLECVQDMDHENMFWYRQDPGLGLRLIYFSYDVKMKEKGDIPEGYSVSREKKERFSLILESASTNQTSMYLCASSSESASQPQHFGDGTRLSIL.

The genes are TRBV29-1 and TRBJ1-2, with TRBD1 identical over 7 bases. Germline-derived CDR1 and CDR2 are SQVTM and ANQGSEA. J was trimmed by 2 bases and V by 3 bases; bases with no gene match: 6. This CDR3 has 14 amino acids. CDR3: CSVEVWGQNYGYTF. For the CDR3, the DNA is TGCAGCGTTGAGGTTTGGGGACAGAACTATGGCTACACCTTC. The full variable domain, its missing parts supplied by reference TRBV29-1 and TRBJ1-2, is SAVISQKPSRDICQRGTSLTIQCQVDSQVTMMFWYRQQPGQSLTLIATANQGSEATYESGFVIDKFPISRPNLTFSTLTVSNMSPEDSSIYLCSVEVWGQNYGYTFGSGTRLTVV.

The chain uses TRBV3-1 (or the pseudogene TRBV3-2) and TRBJ1-5; a weak D match, TRBD1 (6 bases). Per germline, CDR1 LGHDT and CDR2 YNNKEL (reference sequence). Between the trimmed V and J ends, which lost 0 bases and 6 bases, there was a span of 15 bases. This CDR3 comprises 16 residues. CDR3: CASSQDSRGSSQPQHF. In DNA form, the CDR3 reads TGTGCCAGCAGCCAAGATAGCAGGGGTTCCAGTCAGCCCCAGCATTTT.

This clone is a singleton in its sample. The genes are TRBV6-5 and TRBJ2-2; D unresolved. The CDR3 loop spans 14 amino acids. The germline V and J ends were trimmed by 5 bases and 5 bases, with 12 bases remaining between them. Germline V lookup: CDR1 MNHEY, CDR2 SVGAGI. The CDR3 loop reads CASSTSWRTGELFF. The CDR3 DNA sequence: TGTGCCAGCAGTACCTCCTGGCGGACCGGGGAGCTGTTTTTT.

The chain is built from TRBV2 and TRBJ1-2, with 7 bases identical to TRBD1. CDR3 length: 14 amino acids. V lost 6 bases and J lost 4; bases outside the gene matches: 8. Germline values: CDR1 SNHLY, CDR2 FYNNEI. In DNA form, the CDR3 reads TGTGCCAGCAGGAGAATACAGGGGACCTATGGCTACACCTTC. Its protein is CASRRIQGTYGYTF.

The chain combines TRBV19 with TRBJ1-3; D is ambiguous. The V end lost 4 bases, the J end lost 4 bases, and 5 bases lay between the germline ends. Looked up from germline, CDR1 is LNHDA and CDR2 is SQIVND (reference sequence). This CDR3 comprises 12 residues. In DNA, the CDR3 is TGTGCCAGTAGTACCAGAGGAAACACCATATATTTT. Translation: CASSTRGNTIYF.

The J gene is TRBJ2-3, the V gene TRBV18; no clear D gene. The CDR3 is 14 residues long. V was shortened by 2 bases and J by 4 bases, with 10 bases between the two germline ends. Germline-derived CDR1 and CDR2 are KGHSH and LQKENI. The CDR3 coding sequence is TGTGCCAGCTCACCAATCGGGTTGTCAGATACGCAGTATTTT. Amino acid sequence: CASSPIGLSDTQYF.

The chain links TRBV5-4 to TRBJ2-6; 8 bases line up with TRBD2. The J segment lost 0 bases and the V segment lost 0 bases, leaving 8 bases of the junction unmatched. This CDR3 is built from 19 residues. CDR1 SGHNT and CDR2 YYREEE come from the germline V gene (reference sequence). The DNA of the CDR3 is TGTGCCAGCAGCTTGGTCGGGGGGGGTTGGACCTCTGGGGCCAACGTCCTGACTTTC. Translated, it gives CASSLVGGGWTSGANVLTF. Full variable domain (rest looked up from reference TRBV5-4 and TRBJ2-6): ETGVTQSPTHLIKTRGQQVTLRCSSQSGHNTVSWYQQALGQGPQFIFQYYREEENGRGNFPPRFSGLQFPNYSSELNVNALELDDSALYLCASSLVGGGWTSGANVLTFGAGSRLTVL.

V is TRBV3-1 (or the pseudogene TRBV3-2) and J is TRBJ1-5, with a weak D call TRBD1 (6 bases). The V gene lost 4 bases and the J gene lost 4 bases, with 11 bases spanning the gap. Germline V CDR1 and CDR2: LGHDT, YNNKEL (reference sequence). CDR3 length equals 14 residues. Here the CDR3 reads CASSRGTTNQPQHF. CDR3 DNA sequence: TGTGCCAGCAGCCGAGGGACAACAAATCAGCCCCAGCATTTT.

The chain recombines TRBV7-2 with TRBJ2-1; the match to TRBD2 covers 15 bases. Germline V gene data show CDR1 as SGHTA and CDR2 as FQGNSA. This CDR3 has 15 residues. The V gene end was trimmed by 4 bases and the J gene end by 10 bases; junction bases not matched to a gene: 5. As DNA, the CDR3 is TGTGCCAGCAGCTCCGGACTAGCGGGGGGGTGGGAGCAGTTCTTC. Translating it yields CASSSGLAGGWEQFF. The full variable domain, completed using reference TRBV7-2 and TRBJ2-1, is GAGVSQSPSNKVTEKGKDVELRCDPISGHTALYWYRQSLGQGLEFLIYFQGNSAPDKSGLPSDRFSAERTGGSVSTLTIQRTQQEDSAVYLCASSSGLAGGWEQFFGPGTRLTVL.

J is TRBJ1-4 and V is TRBV9; 7 bases line up with TRBD1. The CDR3 spans 15 residues. Germline CDR1 is SGDLS and CDR2 is YYNGEE. V was clipped by 3 bases and J by 3 bases; unmatched bases: 5. The CDR3 reads CASSDRQGSNEKLFF. Written as DNA, the CDR3 is TGTGCCAGCAGCGACCGACAGGGTTCTAATGAAAAACTGTTTTTT. Full variable domain (remainder filled in from reference TRBV9 and TRBJ1-4): DSGVTQTPKHLITATGQRVTLRCSPRSGDLSVYWYQQSLDQGLQFLIQYYNGEERAKGNILERFSAQQFPDLHSELNLSSLELGDSALYFCASSDRQGSNEKLFFGSGTQLSVL.

The chain joins TRBV11-2 to TRBJ2-5, with 8 bases identical to TRBD2. Germline values: CDR1 SGHAT, CDR2 FQNNGV. Unmatched junction bases numbered 6, after V lost 1 base and J lost 2 bases. The CDR3 is 16 residues long. CDR3 amino acids: CASSLGGGLPQETQYF. As DNA, the CDR3 is TGTGCCAGCAGCTTAGGCGGGGGGCTACCTCAAGAGACCCAGTACTTC. Looking up the rest from reference TRBV11-2 and TRBJ2-5 gives the full variable domain: EAGVAQSPRYKIIEKRQSVAFWCNPISGHATLYWYQQILGQGPKLLIQFQNNGVVDDSQLPKDRFSAERLKGVDSTLKIQPAKLEDSAVYLCASSLGGGLPQETQYFGPGTRLLVL.

This chain links TRBV10-3 with TRBJ2-5; D perhaps matches TRBD2 (6 bases). Germline values: CDR1 ENHRY, CDR2 SYGVKD. V gave up 0 bases and J gave up 5 bases, with 13 bases separating them. The CDR3 is 15 residues long. The CDR3 sequence is CAISESGGGRETQYF. The CDR3 DNA reads as TGTGCCATCAGTGAGTCTGGGGGAGGACGGGAGACCCAGTACTTC.

The genes are TRBV28 and TRBJ2-7; 10 nucleotides match TRBD2. The length of the CDR3 is 18 residues. The trim removed 3 bases at V and 2 bases at J, leaving 13 bases unmatched. Looked up from germline, CDR1 is MDHEN and CDR2 is SYDVKM. DNA of the CDR3: TGTGCCAGCAGTTTCCTCCAGGACCTAGCGGGAGTAGCCTACGAGCAGTACTTC. Translated, it gives CASSFLQDLAGVAYEQYF.

This clone was counted many times. The rearrangement joins TRBV6-5 to TRBJ2-7; D ambiguous. This CDR3 has 14 amino acids. Trimming left V 4 bases short and J 1 base short, with 11 bases between. Germline assignment: CDR1 MNHEY and CDR2 SVGAGI. The CDR3 protein is CASSSNGVSYEQYF. CDR3 bases: TGTGCCAGCAGTTCCAACGGTGTTTCCTACGAGCAGTACTTC.

This clone was counted a single time. This chain connects TRBV29-1 to TRBJ2-2; 8 positions match TRBD1. CDR1 is SQVTM and CDR2 is ANQGSEA in the germline V gene. The CDR3 totals 14 residues. V lost 7 bases, J lost 1 base, and 5 bases stayed unmatched. CDR3 nucleotide sequence: TGCAGCGGGAGGGGGACAGGGAACACCGGGGAGCTGTTTTTT. Protein: CSGRGTGNTGELFF.

CDR3: CASSRDSNNQPQHF. The CDR3 DNA reads TGTGCCAGCAGTCGGGACAGTAACAATCAGCCCCAGCATTTT. The genes are TRBV28 and TRBJ1-5; 7 bases match TRBD1. Germline V lookup: CDR1 MDHEN, CDR2 SYDVKM. After removal of 5 bases from V and 3 bases from J, the junction contained 4 bases not matched to a gene. The CDR3 has 14 residues.

The chain joins TRBV5-1 to TRBJ2-1, with D unresolved. Germline loops: CDR1 SGHRS, CDR2 YFSETQ. This CDR3 comprises 14 residues. Deletions cut 4 bases from V and 5 bases from J, with 13 bases between. CDR3 coding DNA: TGCGCCAGCAGCCCGTGGTCGGAGAACAATGAGCAGTTCTTC. Amino acid sequence: CASSPWSENNEQFF.

V and J are TRBV19 and TRBJ2-2; 13 bases map to TRBD2. V was clipped by 1 base and J by 4 bases; unmatched bases: 0. Germline CDR1 and CDR2: LNHDA and SQIVND (reference sequence). This CDR3 comprises 16 residues. The CDR3 nucleotides read TGTGCCAGTAGTATAGGGACTAGCGGGAGCACCGGGGAGCTGTTTTTT. It is translated as CASSIGTSGSTGELFF.

The chain couples TRBV18 to TRBJ2-2, with 7 bases that match TRBD1. The V gene's germline CDR1 is KGHSH and CDR2 LQKENI. CDR3 size: 15 residues. Trimming took 1 base from V and 4 from J; bases not matched to a gene: 3. This CDR3 reads CASSPQGAGTGELFF. DNA for the CDR3: TGTGCCAGCTCACCACAGGGGGCCGGCACCGGGGAGCTGTTTTTT.

The chain uses TRBV4-3 and TRBJ2-2; 8 positions agree with TRBD1. After removal of 3 bases from V and 3 bases from J, the junction contained 6 bases not matched to a gene. The CDR3 has 16 residues. Germline V CDR1 and CDR2: LGHNA, YSLEER. CDR3 region: CASSQDDRGYTGELFF. The CDR3 DNA sequence: TGCGCCAGCAGCCAGGATGACAGGGGTTACACCGGGGAGCTGTTTTTT.

This sequence joins TRBV7-9 and TRBJ2-1; D is perhaps TRBD2 (5 bases). The CDR3 has 14 amino acids. Trimming removed 5 bases from V and 2 bases from J, with 10 bases in between. Germline V CDR1 and CDR2: SEHNR, FQNEAQ (reference sequence). Written as DNA, the CDR3 is TGTGCCAGCAGCCCTCCCGGGGCCTACAATGAGCAGTTCTTC. It encodes CASSPPGAYNEQFF.

This chain links TRBV7-2 with TRBJ2-1; 11 positions match TRBD2. Germline CDR1 and CDR2: SGHTA and FQGNSA. V shed 4 bases and J 5 bases; nucleotides not matched to a gene: 7. There are 16 residues in the CDR3. DNA for the CDR3: TGTGCCAGCAGCTCCGGAGGGACTAGCGGCCACAATGAGCAGTTCTTC. It is translated as CASSSGGTSGHNEQFF.

This chain uses TRBV2 with TRBJ1-2; possibly TRBD1 for D (5 bases). V was trimmed by 6 bases and J by 4 bases, leaving 15 bases between them. In germline, CDR1 is SNHLY, CDR2 FYNNEI. This CDR3 has 14 residues. The CDR3 DNA follows: TGTGCCAGCAGACGACAGTTTACCCTCTATGGCTACACCTTC. This translates into CASRRQFTLYGYTF. The full variable domain, in which reference TRBV2 and TRBJ1-2 provide the parts outside the CDR3, is EPEVTQTPSHQVTQMGQEVILRCVPISNHLYFYWYRQILGQKVEFLVSFYNNEISEKSEIFDDQFSVERPDGSNFTLKIRSTKLEDSAMYFCASRRQFTLYGYTFGSGTRLTVV.

CDR3 DNA sequence: TGTGCCAGCAGTTACCCGCATAGCTCCTACAATGAGCAGTTCTTC. Translation: CASSYPHSSYNEQFF. The V call is TRBV6-5, the J call TRBJ2-1; D not resolved. V was cut by 2 bases and J by 0 bases, with 8 bases left in between. The CDR3 is made up of 15 amino acids. Germline CDR1 and CDR2: MNHEY and SVGAGI.

V and J are TRBV27 and TRBJ2-3; TRBD2 matches 7 bases. The J segment lost 4 bases and the V segment lost 6 bases, leaving 4 bases of the junction unmatched. Germline assignment: CDR1 MNHEY and CDR2 SMNVEV (reference sequence). This CDR3 has 13 residues. The CDR3 region has the DNA TGTGCCAGCAGACAGCGGGGCCCAGATACGCAGTATTTT. This gives the protein CASRQRGPDTQYF.

This clone was observed a handful of times. The J gene is TRBJ1-4, the V gene TRBV9, with D possibly being TRBD1 (5 bases). V lost 3 bases to trimming and J lost 6 bases, with 15 bases between them. The CDR3 sequence is 15 residues long. Looked up from germline, CDR1 is SGDLS and CDR2 is YYNGEE. The CDR3 sequence is CASSARGDKDEKLFF. DNA for the CDR3: TGTGCCAGCAGCGCGCGGGGGGATAAGGATGAAAAACTGTTTTTT.

This chain connects TRBV6-5 to TRBJ2-5, with 11 bases matching TRBD2. J lost 5 bases, V lost 0 bases, and 2 bases had no gene match. This CDR3 comprises 15 residues. The V gene's germline CDR1 is MNHEY and CDR2 SVGAGI. The CDR3 sequence: CASSYSTSGAETQYF. CDR3 nucleotide sequence: TGTGCCAGCAGTTACTCGACTAGCGGGGCTGAGACCCAGTACTTC.

The rearrangement uses TRBV7-9 and TRBJ2-5; 12 bases fit TRBD2. The V gene end was trimmed by 3 bases and the J gene end by 1 base; junction bases not matched to a gene: 6. Germline values: CDR1 SEHNR, CDR2 FQNEAQ (reference sequence). The CDR3 extends over 17 amino acids. CDR3 nucleotides: TGTGCCAGCAGCTTGGGACTAGCGGGTGCTCTCCAAGAGACCCAGTACTTC. This gives the protein CASSLGLAGALQETQYF.

The rearrangement joins TRBV28 to TRBJ1-6; D gene uncertain. The CDR3 loop spans 12 amino acids. Germline lookup yields CDR1 MDHEN and CDR2 SYDVKM. V lost 7 bases and J 12 bases, leaving 13 bases between the germline ends. CDR3 bases: TGTGCCAGCACCCCCCCCCGGGGACCCCTCCACTTT. Its protein product is CASTPPRGPLHF.

This clone was seen only once. The chain employs TRBV24-1 and TRBJ2-5; 8 positions match TRBD2. This CDR3 is 14 amino acids long. Germline V lookup: CDR1 KGHDR, CDR2 SFDVKD. The V and J ends lost 4 bases and 5 bases, in that order; junction bases with no gene match: 5. The CDR3 region has the DNA TGTGCCACCAGTGACAAGGGACTAGGTGAGACCCAGTACTTC. Its protein product is CATSDKGLGETQYF.

The chain combines TRBV4-2 with TRBJ1-1; TRBD1 is a possible D gene (6 bases). Germline V gives CDR1 LGHNA, CDR2 YNFKEQ. Deletions cut 4 bases from V and 1 base from J, with 13 bases between. The CDR3 is made up of 15 amino acids. The CDR3 here is CASSRQGSGNTEAFF. CDR3 coding DNA: TGTGCCAGCAGCCGTCAGGGGTCCGGGAACACTGAAGCTTTCTTT.